This entry features one TCR beta chain sequence. The data belong to a study of CD8 T cells in Susac syndrome. This CDR3 contains 18 residues. Germline loops: CDR1 LNHNV, CDR2 YYDKDF (reference sequence). Trimming shortened V by 0 bases and J by 8 bases, and 23 bases separated the two germline ends. cDNA came from approximately 0.5 to 1 ug RNA primed by random hexamers. An immunoSEQ multiplex PCR generated amplified TCR beta CDR3 products spanning 54 Vbeta and 13 Jbeta. A single record per CDR3 protein comes from TCRdb applying MiXCR to the immunoSEQ multiplex PCR reads. The sample carries about 240,000 distinct CDR3 sequences, about 95% recorded once.

V gene TRBV15 combines with J gene TRBJ2-1; D may be TRBD2 (5 bases). The TCR sequence derives from a human donor with Susac syndrome. The sample taken for sequencing was CD4+ T cells from PBMCs. The CDR3 is CATSRDLIRRPWVDEQFF. For the CDR3, the DNA is TGTGCCACCAGCAGAGACCTGATACGGAGGCCTTGGGTAGATGAGCAGTTCTTC.